The entry below describes one TCR beta chain. Antigen: not known. The study ran its PCR with 60 Vbeta and 13 Jbeta primers. The repertoire was sequenced with immunoSEQ multiplex PCR; TCRdb's copy has only in-frame clones and lacks some. The table has roughly 120,000 clones, roughly 80% seen once. The data belong to a study of cytomegalovirus exposure and HLA in healthy donors. General study results and limits: Reported performance of the classifier showed diagnosis of cytomegalovirus status with high specificity and sensitivity.

The CDR3 extends over 14 amino acids. Trimming removed 0 bases from V and 6 bases from J, with 12 bases in between. Germline V gene sequence: CDR1 SGHRS, CDR2 YFSETQ. The receptor was isolated from a woman aged 25 to 39 in good health and CMV-seronegative. Sequencing used PBMCs. The J gene is TRBJ1-1, the V gene TRBV5-1; tentatively, D is TRBD1 (5 bases). The CDR3 sequence is CASSLGQSVAEAFF. The CDR3 DNA sequence: TGCGCCAGCAGCTTGGGACAGAGCGTCGCTGAAGCTTTCTTT.